One sample yielded the 20 T cell receptor beta chains listed below, sequenced in a study of T cells expressing NK-cell markers. TCRdb re-called the 5' RACE reads and shows each CDR3 protein once, DNA omitted. This sample's clone table lists about 170,000 distinct CDR3 sequences. The sequenced material came from blood T cells: a sorted CD56 or NKG2C T cell subset, CD4+ or CD8+ T cells, or bulk PBMC T cells (not recorded which). The receptors originated from a man aged 18-69 years in good health.

J is TRBJ2-2 and V is TRBV11-1. Germline loops: CDR1 SGHAT, CDR2 FQDESV (reference sequence). This CDR3 is 14 amino acids long. CDR3 residues: CASSLLLGDGELFF.

The chain uses TRBV7-6 and TRBJ2-3; TCRdb's assignment of TRBD2 cannot be checked, as there is no DNA. The CDR3 extends over 21 amino acids. Germline V gene data show CDR1 as SGHVS and CDR2 as FNYEAQ. The chain's CDR3 is CASSLALPEAGGIPITDTQYF.

The chain's CDR3 is CASREDGLAGAESTDTQYF. This sequence joins TRBV6-1 and TRBJ2-3; TCRdb indicates TRBD2, and absent DNA this call remains unverified. CDR3 length: 19 amino acids. CDR1 and CDR2 (germline): MNHNS, SASEGT.

The chain uses TRBV15 and TRBJ2-2; TCRdb calls TRBD1, which cannot be checked without DNA. CDR3 length equals 19 residues. Germline assignment: CDR1 LNHNV and CDR2 YYDKDF (reference sequence). The CDR3 here is CATSRGGGTGVTNTGELFF.

The chain employs TRBV7-9 and TRBJ1-3. The germline CDR1 and CDR2 sequences are SEHNR and FQNEAQ (reference sequence). The CDR3 length is 16 residues. The CDR3 sequence is CASSLGAVASGNTIYF. The full variable domain, its missing parts supplied by reference TRBV7-9 and TRBJ1-3, is DTGVSQNPRHKITKRGQNVTFRCDPISEHNRLYWYRQTLGQGPEFLTYFQNEAQLEKSRLLSDRFSAERPKGSFSTLEIQRTEQGDSAMYLCASSLGAVASGNTIYFGEGSWLTVV.

J is TRBJ2-7 and V is TRBV6-2 or TRBV6-3. This CDR3 region has 11 residues. CDR1 is MNHEY and CDR2 is SVGEGT in the germline V gene. The CDR3 reads CASSSTYEQYF.

The CDR3 here is CASSLEQTPYNEQFF. This chain uses TRBV13 with TRBJ2-1. The germline V gene has CDR1 PRHDT and CDR2 FYEKMQ (reference sequence). The CDR3 covers 15 residues.

This chain joins TRBV5-6 and TRBJ2-5; TCRdb gives TRBD1 as the D gene, but with no DNA this cannot be confirmed. Germline CDR1 SGHDT, CDR2 YYEEEE. The CDR3 runs to 15 residues. The CDR3 spells CASSTTGGGSETQYF.

The rearrangement joins TRBV2 to TRBJ1-4; TCRdb gives TRBD1 as the D gene, but with no DNA this cannot be confirmed. The CDR3 totals 13 residues. The V gene's germline CDR1 is SNHLY and CDR2 FYNNEI. The CDR3 reads CASSEFGREKLFF.

This chain uses TRBV19 with TRBJ2-1; the D call from TCRdb, TRBD2, cannot be confirmed without DNA. Germline V CDR1 and CDR2: LNHDA, SQIVND (reference sequence). The CDR3 runs to 18 residues. The CDR3 here is CASSIPPTGPRSFNEQFF.

The chain recombines TRBV12-3 or TRBV12-4 with TRBJ2-5; the TCRdb D gene call, TRBD1, has no DNA to confirm it. The CDR3 has 13 amino acids. CDR3 sequence reads: CASTTRGGETQYF.

This chain uses TRBV7-9 with TRBJ2-2; absent DNA, TCRdb's TRBD1 call cannot be checked. Germline loops: CDR1 SEHNR, CDR2 FQNEAQ (reference sequence). The CDR3 runs to 15 residues. The CDR3 loop is CASSLPSTDSGELFF.

The chain has TRBV7-9 and TRBJ2-7; TCRdb's D gene call, TRBD1, goes unchecked for lack of DNA. In germline, CDR1 is SEHNR, CDR2 FQNEAQ (reference sequence). The CDR3 has 16 residues. CDR3: CASSETRTGSSYEQYF.

This rearrangement joins TRBV6-6 to TRBJ2-7; the TRBD1 assignment by TCRdb is unverifiable without DNA. This CDR3 contains 13 residues. CDR1 is MNHNY, CDR2 SVGAGI, per germline (reference sequence). CDR3 protein: CASSSQGSYEQYF.

The V and J genes are TRBV7-3 and TRBJ2-1; no DNA is available, so the TRBD1 call from TCRdb remains unchecked. Germline V gene sequence: CDR1 SGHTA, CDR2 FQGTGA. This CDR3 spans 14 amino acids. CDR3 in amino acids: CASSYGPGIHEQFF. Complete variable domain (other parts from reference TRBV7-3 and TRBJ2-1): GAGVSQTPSNKVTEKGKYVELRCDPISGHTALYWYRQSLGQGPEFLIYFQGTGAADDSGLPNDRFFAVRPEGSVSTLKIQRTERGDSAVYLCASSYGPGIHEQFFGPGTRLTVL.

V is TRBV7-2 and J is TRBJ1-2. CDR1 is SGHTA, CDR2 FQGNSA, per germline. CDR3 length equals 14 residues. CDR3 sequence reads: CASSLDSSNYGYTF.

This chain links TRBV6-2 or TRBV6-3 with TRBJ2-2. The CDR3 has 16 amino acids. CDR1 and CDR2 from the germline V gene are MNHEY and SVGEGT. CDR3 residues: CASALYVGLNTGELFF.

The chain combines TRBV4-1 with TRBJ1-1. Germline CDR1 reads MGHRA; CDR2 reads YSYEKL. The CDR3 runs to 12 residues. This CDR3 reads CASSHGSTEAFF.

The CDR3 reads CASSPEDRSVEQYF. The rearrangement links TRBV5-1 to TRBJ2-7; no DNA is available, so the TRBD1 call from TCRdb remains unchecked. The V gene's germline CDR1 is SGHRS and CDR2 YFSETQ. The CDR3 has 14 residues.

The rearrangement joins TRBV6-5 to TRBJ1-5. Germline CDR1 reads MNHEY; CDR2 reads SVGAGI. CDR3 length equals 14 residues. The CDR3 sequence: CASSYSNSNQPQHF.